This T cell receptor (beta chain) was recovered during a study of T cell changes during pregnancy in multiple sclerosis. Sequenced by immunoSEQ multiplex PCR; TCRdb stores in-frame clones only, minus some. Among over 45,000 clones, 90% were seen once, and the ten largest hold approximately 0.6%. The J segment lost 6 bases and the V segment lost 2 bases, leaving 8 bases of the junction unmatched. The CDR3 sequence is 16 residues long. Germline CDR1 SGDLS, CDR2 YYNGEE. The V gene is TRBV9, the J gene TRBJ1-6; 7 bases map to TRBD1. The TCR sequence derives from a female donor with multiple sclerosis, enrolled in a pregnancy study. The source was CD4+ T cells from peripheral blood mononuclear cells, collected in the first trimester of pregnancy. This CDR3 reads CASSVYRGGGNSPLHF. The CDR3 DNA reads TGTGCCAGCAGCGTCTACAGGGGAGGTGGTAATTCACCCCTCCACTTT.